This entry concerns a single T cell receptor beta chain. Trimming cost V 6 bases and J 4 bases, with 11 bases left between them. The CDR3 is 13 residues long. This entry comes from a study of blood T cell repertoires in COVID-19. Study background: COVID-19 samples, acute and convalescent, were from the United States, Italy and Spain. Sources were T cells, B-cell-depleted T cells, or PBMCs; the material itself was cDNA or gDNA.

Original methodology: Estimation of nucleated cell counts was performed using reference gene primer amplification. Method: immunoSEQ multiplex PCR; TCRdb's copy keeps in-frame clones and lacks some. V and J calls and clone size are those listed in that table; D and trimming were worked out from the DNA. The sample contains over 85,000 clones, over 65% of which appear only once. The material sequenced was peripheral blood. The TCR originated in an elderly woman with acute or convalescent COVID-19. The chain recombines TRBV12-3 or TRBV12-4 with TRBJ2-3, with a weak D call TRBD2 (5 bases). The CDR3 sequence is CASRPDSPDTQYF. For the CDR3, the DNA is TGTGCCAGCAGGCCGGACTCGCCAGATACGCAGTATTTT.